This passage covers 31 T cell receptor beta chains from one sample sequenced in a study of PD-L1 blockade in urothelial cancer. Regarding time point: pretreatment peripheral blood. The data were produced by immunoSEQ multiplex PCR, yet TCRdb's version contains in-frame clones alone and is incomplete. The table records just under 50,000 clones, around 80% of them present only once. The sequenced sample was PBMCs, obtained around atezolizumab (anti-PD-L1) treatment. All receptors come from a man between 65 and 79 years old with urothelial cancer.

J is TRBJ2-7 and V is TRBV28; D possibly corresponds to TRBD2 (6 bases). In germline, CDR1 is MDHEN, CDR2 SYDVKM. This CDR3 contains 15 residues. Trimming took off 8 bases at V and 0 bases at J, with 17 bases between the two ends. This CDR3 is CASAQGLGSSYEQYF. The CDR3 DNA follows: TGTGCCAGCGCCCAGGGACTGGGGAGCTCCTACGAGCAGTACTTC.

The CDR3 DNA reads as TGCAGCGTTGTGGCCATTACTGAAGCTTTCTTT. It is translated as CSVVAITEAFF. The chain combines TRBV29-1 with TRBJ1-1; D is unclear. Germline CDR1 and CDR2: SQVTM and ANQGSEA. The CDR3 has 11 residues. V lost 4 bases and J lost 5, with 8 bases in between.

This chain connects TRBV5-1 to TRBJ2-6; 9 positions agree with TRBD1. Germline CDR1 and CDR2: SGHRS and YFSETQ. This CDR3 region has 16 residues. V was pared by 0 bases and J by 2 bases, with 0 bases of the junction left unmatched. The CDR3 reads CASSLGDRAGANVLTF. The CDR3 DNA sequence: TGCGCCAGCAGCTTGGGGGACAGGGCTGGGGCCAACGTCCTGACTTTC.

The chain uses TRBV18 and TRBJ2-7; TRBD1 aligns across 9 bases. Unmatched junction bases numbered 9, after V lost 3 bases and J lost 6 bases. This CDR3 comprises 15 residues. Germline V lookup: CDR1 KGHSH, CDR2 LQKENI. CDR3 residues: CASSPPGTGSGEQYF. In nucleotides, the CDR3 is TGTGCCAGCTCACCGCCCGGGACAGGGTCGGGCGAGCAGTACTTC.

This clone was seen more than once but under ten times. The chain uses TRBV18 and TRBJ2-2; 8 bases are a match to TRBD1. J lost 1 base, V lost 6 bases, and 7 bases had no gene match. The CDR3 contains 16 residues. CDR1 is KGHSH, CDR2 LQKENI, per germline. The CDR3 loop is CASSPPGGLNTGELFF. The CDR3, as DNA: TGTGCCAGCTCGCCGCCAGGGGGCTTGAACACCGGGGAGCTGTTTTTT.

V gene TRBV4-3 combines with J gene TRBJ2-3, with 12 positions matching TRBD2. This CDR3 is 17 amino acids long. V lost 1 base to trimming and J lost 6 bases; unmatched junction nucleotides: 8. Germline V gene data show CDR1 as LGHNA and CDR2 as YSLEER. The CDR3 region is CASSQGLALAGGDTQYF. The CDR3 nucleotides are TGCGCCAGCAGCCAAGGCCTCGCACTAGCGGGGGGCGATACGCAGTATTTT.

The chain couples TRBV6-5 to TRBJ1-4; 8 nucleotides line up with TRBD1. The CDR3 spans 14 residues. Germline V gene lookup returns CDR1 MNHEY and CDR2 SVGAGI. V shed 4 bases, J shed 5 bases, and the junction held 3 bases outside the gene matches. CDR3 region: CASSLGQDNEKLFF. CDR3 nucleotide sequence: TGTGCCAGCAGTTTGGGACAGGACAATGAAAAACTGTTTTTT.

This chain connects TRBV5-1 to TRBJ2-5; 10 bases are shared with TRBD1. Germline V gene lookup returns CDR1 SGHRS and CDR2 YFSETQ. The CDR3 has 15 amino acids. V shed 3 bases, J shed 4 bases, and the junction held 6 bases outside the gene matches. The CDR3 sequence: CASSSSGQGGETQYF. CDR3 nucleotide sequence: TGCGCCAGCAGCTCAAGCGGACAGGGGGGAGAGACCCAGTACTTC.

The chain joins TRBV18 to TRBJ1-2; TRBD1 aligns across 7 bases. The CDR3 totals 13 residues. V shed 3 bases, J shed 2 bases, and the junction held 0 bases outside the gene matches. Germline V gene lookup returns CDR1 KGHSH and CDR2 LQKENI. In DNA, the CDR3 is TGTGCCAGCTCACCGGACAGGAACTATGGCTACACCTTC. It translates to CASSPDRNYGYTF.

V is TRBV5-1 and J is TRBJ1-4; 9 nucleotides match TRBD1. Losses at the gene ends were 4 bases for V and 5 bases for J; bases not matched to a gene: 3. The CDR3 runs 14 residues. Germline-derived CDR1 and CDR2 are SGHRS and YFSETQ. This chain's CDR3 is CASSLDRGNEKLFF. The CDR3 DNA reads TGCGCCAGCAGCCTGGACAGGGGCAATGAAAAACTGTTTTTT.

The chain couples TRBV2 to TRBJ1-2; TRBD1 matches 9 bases. Germline values: CDR1 SNHLY, CDR2 FYNNEI. Germline trimming cut 3 bases from V and 3 bases from J; bases unmatched to any gene: 11. CDR3 length: 17 amino acids. CDR3 nucleotide sequence: TGTGCCAGCAGTGAGAGAGGCGTGACAGGGGGGGACTATGGCTACACCTTC. It encodes CASSERGVTGGDYGYTF.

The chain carries TRBV25-1 and TRBJ2-5; 7 positions agree with TRBD2. The germline CDR1 and CDR2 sequences are MGHDK and SYGVNS. The CDR3 loop spans 13 amino acids. Trimming took 6 bases from V and 5 from J; bases not matched to a gene: 6. CDR3 sequence: CASSREGRETQYF. The CDR3 DNA reads as TGTGCCAGCAGCAGGGAGGGTCGGGAGACCCAGTACTTC.

This chain joins TRBV28 and TRBJ2-3, with unresolved D. The CDR3 loop spans 15 amino acids. The V gene's germline CDR1 is MDHEN and CDR2 SYDVKM. The V and J ends lost 4 bases and 0 bases respectively, with 11 bases between them. CDR3 nucleotides: TGTGCCAGCAGTTCTCTAACCCTTAGCACAGATACGCAGTATTTT. Translated, it gives CASSSLTLSTDTQYF.

In nucleotides, the CDR3 is TGTGCCAGTAGTGCCACCGGGACAGCGATCGGCTACACCTTC. As protein: CASSATGTAIGYTF. V usage is TRBV19 and J usage is TRBJ1-2; TRBD1 matches at 7 bases. Losses at the gene ends were 5 bases for V and 8 bases for J; bases not matched to a gene: 11. The CDR3 loop spans 14 amino acids. Germline-derived CDR1 and CDR2 are LNHDA and SQIVND (reference sequence).

The chain has TRBV4-1 and TRBJ2-3; TRBD2 agrees at 11 bases. The J segment lost 0 bases and the V segment lost 4 bases, leaving 9 bases of the junction unmatched. The V gene's germline CDR1 is MGHRA and CDR2 YSYEKL. CDR3 length: 18 amino acids. CDR3 sequence (DNA): TGCGCCAGCAGCCGCTCTAGCGGGAGGACCTCTAGCACAGATACGCAGTATTTT. It translates to CASSRSSGRTSSTDTQYF.

This rearrangement joins TRBV7-3 to TRBJ2-7; no clear D. Germline V CDR1 and CDR2: SGHTA, FQGTGA. The CDR3 is 13 residues long. Trimming removed 1 base at V and 3 bases at J, with 7 bases between. CDR3 DNA: TGTGCCAGCAGCTTAAGATCGGGCTACGAGCAGTACTTC. Residues: CASSLRSGYEQYF.

The CDR3 region is CASSQAGEAGAGDYGYTF. CDR3 nucleotide sequence: TGTGCCAGCAGCCAAGCGGGGGAAGCGGGGGCTGGAGACTATGGCTACACCTTC. The chain is built from TRBV4-2 and TRBJ1-2, with TRBD1 as a possible D gene (6 bases). With 1 base removed from V and 3 bases from J, the gap between germline ends came to 21 bases. CDR1 and CDR2 (germline): LGHNA, YNFKEQ. The CDR3 is 18 amino acids.

The V call is TRBV19, the J call TRBJ2-1, with D perhaps matching TRBD1 (5 bases). CDR3 length: 14 amino acids. Deletions cut 3 bases from V and 8 bases from J, with 14 bases between. In germline, CDR1 is LNHDA, CDR2 SQIVND (reference sequence). CDR3 region: CASSIPRVSHEQFF. CDR3 nucleotides: TGTGCCAGTAGTATCCCCAGGGTTTCTCATGAGCAGTTCTTC.

J is TRBJ2-1 and V is TRBV27, with D perhaps matching TRBD2 (6 bases). V dropped 11 bases and J dropped 5 bases, with 7 bases sitting between them. Germline values: CDR1 MNHEY, CDR2 SMNVEV (reference sequence). The CDR3 spans 10 residues. The CDR3 DNA reads as TGTGCCGCGGGGAACAATGAGCAGTTCTTC. Its translation is CAAGNNEQFF.

The rearrangement uses TRBV20-1 and TRBJ2-7, with 7 bases matching TRBD2. The ends lost 3 bases at V and 7 bases at J; junction bases unmatched: 3. The CDR3 totals 11 residues. Looked up from germline, CDR1 is DFQATT and CDR2 is SNEGSKA (reference sequence). As DNA, the CDR3 is TGCAGTGCTAGCTGGCGGGAGGAGCAGTACTTC. Its translation is CSASWREEQYF.

This sequence joins TRBV13 and TRBJ2-7; TRBD1 matches at 9 bases. This CDR3 has 15 residues. Germline V gives CDR1 PRHDT, CDR2 FYEKMQ (reference sequence). The trim removed 5 bases at V and 9 bases at J, leaving 14 bases unmatched. The CDR3 DNA is TGTGCCAGCAGCATCTCCGGGACAGGGAATCATGTGCAGTACTTC. Its protein product is CASSISGTGNHVQYF.

The chain couples TRBV7-9 to TRBJ2-3; 11 bases are a match to TRBD2. Germline V gene data show CDR1 as SEHNR and CDR2 as FQNEAQ (reference sequence). The CDR3 length is 16 residues. V lost 1 base, J lost 6 bases, and 6 bases stayed unmatched. The chain's CDR3 is CASSLGSGGAGDTQYF. Written as DNA, the CDR3 is TGTGCCAGCAGCTTAGGTAGCGGGGGGGCCGGGGATACGCAGTATTTT.

The chain links TRBV7-2 to TRBJ1-3; perhaps TRBD1 as D (5 bases). CDR1 and CDR2 (germline): SGHTA, FQGNSA. This CDR3 spans 19 amino acids. V lost 1 base and J lost 2, with 21 bases in between. DNA of the CDR3: TGTGCCAGCAGCTTAGATTCAGGGTATGCCTCTGGAGCTGGAAACACCATATATTTT. Encoded protein: CASSLDSGYASGAGNTIYF. Full variable domain (missing parts from reference TRBV7-2 and TRBJ1-3): GAGVSQSPSNKVTEKGKDVELRCDPISGHTALYWYRQSLGQGLEFLIYFQGNSAPDKSGLPSDRFSAERTGGSVSTLTIQRTQQEDSAVYLCASSLDSGYASGAGNTIYFGEGSWLTVV.

This rearrangement joins TRBV5-1 to TRBJ2-2; D gene ambiguous. Germline CDR1 reads SGHRS; CDR2 reads YFSETQ. V gave up 3 bases and J gave up 2 bases, with 8 bases separating them. This CDR3 comprises 14 residues. CDR3 amino acids: CASSSAVNTGELFF. The CDR3 nucleotides are TGCGCCAGCAGCTCGGCGGTTAACACCGGGGAGCTGTTTTTT.

The chain uses TRBV4-3 and TRBJ2-6; tentatively, D is TRBD2 (6 bases). The CDR3 length is 15 residues. Germline V gene lookup returns CDR1 LGHNA and CDR2 YSLEER. V gave up 1 base and J gave up 4 bases, with 8 bases separating them. This chain's CDR3 is CASSQGGDGANVLTF. The CDR3 bases are TGCGCCAGCAGCCAAGGCGGGGACGGGGCCAACGTCCTGACTTTC.

V and J are TRBV7-2 and TRBJ2-7; TRBD1 is a possible D gene (6 bases). The CDR3 totals 15 residues. Germline lookup yields CDR1 SGHTA and CDR2 FQGNSA. V was shortened by 5 bases and J by 9 bases, with 23 bases between the two germline ends. CDR3 bases: TGTGCCAGCAGCCCCAACTCGGACAGCCTTTTGGGGCAGTACTTC. Its protein product is CASSPNSDSLLGQYF.

The chain is built from TRBV6-5 and TRBJ1-2; TRBD1 agrees at 8 bases. This CDR3 region has 15 residues. Germline V CDR1 and CDR2: MNHEY, SVGAGI. V shed 6 bases, J shed 2 bases, and the junction held 8 bases outside the gene matches. CDR3 residues: CASSSAGGGNYGYTF. Written as DNA, the CDR3 is TGTGCCAGCAGCTCAGCAGGGGGCGGAAACTATGGCTACACCTTC.

The chain employs TRBV18 and TRBJ2-2; D perhaps matches TRBD1 (5 bases). Trimming cost V 0 bases and J 4 bases, with 18 bases left between them. The germline gives CDR1 KGHSH, CDR2 LQKENI. The CDR3 loop spans 18 amino acids. The CDR3 here is CASSPPNSVRALTGELFF. CDR3 nucleotides: TGTGCCAGCTCACCACCTAATTCAGTCAGGGCCCTCACCGGGGAGCTGTTTTTT.

The CDR3 reads CASSRGGTDDYGYTF. The CDR3 DNA reads as TGTGCCAGCAGCCGGGGAGGGACCGACGACTATGGCTACACCTTC. The V gene is TRBV7-2, the J gene TRBJ1-2, with D possibly being TRBD1 (5 bases). The CDR3 is 15 amino acids. V lost 5 bases, J lost 3 bases, and 16 bases lay in between. CDR1 and CDR2 (germline): SGHTA, FQGNSA.

This clone appeared a few times. The chain is built from TRBV30 and TRBJ1-5; possible D gene TRBD1, 6 bases. The length of the CDR3 is 16 residues. With 0 bases removed from V and 0 bases from J, the gap between germline ends came to 12 bases. The V gene's germline CDR1 is GTSNPN and CDR2 SVGIG (reference sequence). CDR3 DNA: TGTGCCTGGAGTGTAAAGGACAGCTATAGCAATCAGCCCCAGCATTTT. Translating it yields CAWSVKDSYSNQPQHF.

The chain is built from TRBV6-1 and TRBJ1-5, with D perhaps TRBD1 (6 bases). Between the trimmed V and J ends, which lost 6 bases and 4 bases, there was a span of 13 bases. CDR3 length: 14 residues. CDR1 and CDR2 (germline): MNHNS, SASEGT. Here the CDR3 DNA reads TGTGCCAGCAGGCAGGGGAGCCTGAATCAGCCCCAGCATTTT. It is translated as CASRQGSLNQPQHF.